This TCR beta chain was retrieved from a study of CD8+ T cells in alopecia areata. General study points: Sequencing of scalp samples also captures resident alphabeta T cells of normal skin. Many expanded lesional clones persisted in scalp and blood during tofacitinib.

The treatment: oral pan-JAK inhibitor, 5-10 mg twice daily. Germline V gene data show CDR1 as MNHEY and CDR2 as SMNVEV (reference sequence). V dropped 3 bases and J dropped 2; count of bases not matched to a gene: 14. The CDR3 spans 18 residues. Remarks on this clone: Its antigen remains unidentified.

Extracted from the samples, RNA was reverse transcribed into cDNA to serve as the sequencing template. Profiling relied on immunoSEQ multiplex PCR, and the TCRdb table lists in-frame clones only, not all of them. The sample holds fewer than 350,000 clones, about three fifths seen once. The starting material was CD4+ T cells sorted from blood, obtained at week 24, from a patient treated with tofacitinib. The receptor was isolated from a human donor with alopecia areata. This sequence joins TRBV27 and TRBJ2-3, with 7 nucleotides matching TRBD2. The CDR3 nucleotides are TGTGCCAGCAGTTTTGGGCTGGAGCGGGGTGGGGTCACAGATACGCAGTATTTT. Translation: CASSFGLERGGVTDTQYF.